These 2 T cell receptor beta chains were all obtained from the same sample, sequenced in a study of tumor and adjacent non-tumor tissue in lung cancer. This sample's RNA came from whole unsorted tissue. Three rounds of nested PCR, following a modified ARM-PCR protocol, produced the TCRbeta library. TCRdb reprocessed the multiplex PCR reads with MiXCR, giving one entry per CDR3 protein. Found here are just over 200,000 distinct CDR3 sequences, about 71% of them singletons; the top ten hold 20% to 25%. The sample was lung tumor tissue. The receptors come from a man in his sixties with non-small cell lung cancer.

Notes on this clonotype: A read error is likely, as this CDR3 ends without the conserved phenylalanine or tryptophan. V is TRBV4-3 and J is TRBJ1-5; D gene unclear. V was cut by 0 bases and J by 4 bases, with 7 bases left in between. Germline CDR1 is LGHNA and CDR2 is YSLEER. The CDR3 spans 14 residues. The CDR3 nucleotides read TGCGCCAGCAGCCAAGATCCCAGTAATCAGCCCCAGCATTAT. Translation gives CASSQDPSNQPQHY.

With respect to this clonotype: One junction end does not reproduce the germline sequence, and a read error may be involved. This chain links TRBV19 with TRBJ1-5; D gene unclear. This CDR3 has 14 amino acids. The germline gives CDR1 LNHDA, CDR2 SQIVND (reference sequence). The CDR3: CASIGRSYNEPQHF. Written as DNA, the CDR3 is TGTGCCAGTATTGGCAGGAGTTACAATGAGCCCCAGCATTTT.